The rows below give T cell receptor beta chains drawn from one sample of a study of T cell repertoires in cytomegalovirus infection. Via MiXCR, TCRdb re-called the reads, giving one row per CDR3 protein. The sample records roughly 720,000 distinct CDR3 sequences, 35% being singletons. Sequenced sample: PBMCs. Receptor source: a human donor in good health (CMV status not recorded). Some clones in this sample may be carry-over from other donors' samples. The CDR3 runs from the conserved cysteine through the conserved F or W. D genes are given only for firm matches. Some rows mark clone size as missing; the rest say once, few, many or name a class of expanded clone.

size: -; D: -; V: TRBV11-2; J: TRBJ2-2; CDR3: CASSPGTFTGELFF; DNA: TGTGCCAGCAGCCCCGGGACTTTCACCGGGGAGCTGTTTTTT
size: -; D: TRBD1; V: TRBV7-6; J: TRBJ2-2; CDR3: CASCPTGVGTGERFF; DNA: TGTGCCAGCTGCCCGACAGGGGTTGGGACCGGGGAGCGGTTTTTT
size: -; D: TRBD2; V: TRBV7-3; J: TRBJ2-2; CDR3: CASSPSPTSGGAAGELFF; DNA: TGTGCCAGCAGCCCATCCCCTACTAGCGGGGGGGCGGCCGGGGAGCTGTTTTTT
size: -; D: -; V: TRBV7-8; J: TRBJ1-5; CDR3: CASSLEVAIGQPQHF; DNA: TGTGCCAGCAGCTTAGAGGTGGCAATCGGTCAGCCCCAGCATTTT
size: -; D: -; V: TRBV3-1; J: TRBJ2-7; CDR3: CASSLTWQGEQYF; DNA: TGTGCCAGCAGCCTCACCTGGCAGGGCGAGCAGTACTTC
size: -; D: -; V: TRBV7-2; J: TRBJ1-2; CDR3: CASSQPLYGYTF; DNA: TGTGCCAGCAGCCAACCCCTCTATGGCTACACCTTC
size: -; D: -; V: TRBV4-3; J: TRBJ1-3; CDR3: CASSQNTLNTIYF; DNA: TGCGCCAGCAGCCAAAATACCCTCAACACCATATATTTT
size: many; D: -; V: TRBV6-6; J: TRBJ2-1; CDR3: CASSYSGNRVSDEQFF; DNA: TGTGCCAGCAGTTACTCCGGGAATCGGGTTAGCGATGAGCAGTTCTTC
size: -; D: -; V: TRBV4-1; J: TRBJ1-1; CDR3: CASSQRDQNTEAFF; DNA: TGCGCCAGCAGCCAAAGGGACCAGAACACTGAAGCTTTCTTT
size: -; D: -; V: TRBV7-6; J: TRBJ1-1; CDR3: CASSLAEGGANTEAFF; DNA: TGTGCCAGCAGCTTAGCGGAGGGGGGCGCGAACACTGAAGCTTTCTTT
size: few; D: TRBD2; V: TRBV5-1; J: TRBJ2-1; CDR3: CASRGLAASYEQFF; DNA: TGCGCCAGCCGGGGACTAGCGGCGTCCTATGAGCAGTTCTTC
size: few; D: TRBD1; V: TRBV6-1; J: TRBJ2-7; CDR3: CASRSWTGQREQYF; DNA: TGTGCCAGCAGGTCCTGGACAGGGCAGCGCGAGCAGTACTTC
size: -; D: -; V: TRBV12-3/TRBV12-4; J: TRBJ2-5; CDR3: CASSSRQAASQETQYF; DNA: TGTGCCAGCAGTTCCCGACAGGCCGCCTCTCAAGAGACCCAGTACTTC
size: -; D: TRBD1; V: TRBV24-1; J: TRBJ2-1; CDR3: CATSDLRTGLNEQFF; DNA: TGTGCCACCAGTGACCTAAGGACAGGGCTTAATGAGCAGTTCTTC
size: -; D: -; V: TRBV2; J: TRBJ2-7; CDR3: CASTPDYYEQYF; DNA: TGTGCCAGTACCCCCGATTACTACGAGCAGTACTTC
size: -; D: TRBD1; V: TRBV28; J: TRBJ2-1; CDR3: CAISSPTGANCVDEQFF; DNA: TGTGCCATCAGTTCCCCGACAGGGGCAAATTGTGTCGATGAGCAGTTCTTC
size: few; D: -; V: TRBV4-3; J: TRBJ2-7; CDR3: CASSPAARTYEQYF; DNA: TGCGCCAGCAGCCCCGCTGCGAGGACCTACGAGCAGTACTTC
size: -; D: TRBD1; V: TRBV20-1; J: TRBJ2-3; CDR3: CSETGTGGRSTDTQYF; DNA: TGCAGTGAAACCGGGACAGGGGGCCGTTCCACAGATACGCAGTATTTT
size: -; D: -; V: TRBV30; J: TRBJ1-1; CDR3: CAWTLGLSNTEAFF; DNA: TGTGCCTGGACCCTGGGGTTATCTAACACTGAAGCTTTCTTT
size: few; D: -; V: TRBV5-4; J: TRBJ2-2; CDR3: CASSQRQDTGELFF; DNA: TGTGCCAGCAGCCAGCGACAGGACACCGGGGAGCTGTTTTTT
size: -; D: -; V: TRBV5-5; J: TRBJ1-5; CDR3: CASSSWLSGSVNQPQHF; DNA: TGTGCCAGCAGCTCTTGGCTTAGCGGTAGTGTCAATCAGCCCCAGCATTTT
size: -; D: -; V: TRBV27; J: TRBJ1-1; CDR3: CASSLTGREAFF; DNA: TGTGCCAGCAGTTTAACGGGACGTGAAGCTTTCTTT
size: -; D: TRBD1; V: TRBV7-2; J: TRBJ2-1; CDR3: CASSNSGTGFLGGYNEQFF; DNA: TGTGCCAGCAGCAACTCAGGGACAGGGTTTCTAGGGGGTTACAATGAGCAGTTCTTC
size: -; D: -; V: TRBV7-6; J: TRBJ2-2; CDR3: CASSSRTALNTGELFF; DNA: TGTGCCAGCAGCTCTCGGACAGCTCTGAACACCGGGGAGCTGTTTTTT
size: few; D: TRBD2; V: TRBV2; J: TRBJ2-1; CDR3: CASSESGAWVNEQFF; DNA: TGTGCCAGCAGTGAAAGCGGGGCGTGGGTGAATGAGCAGTTCTTC
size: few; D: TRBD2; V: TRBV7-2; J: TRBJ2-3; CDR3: CASSLVASGRARDTQYF; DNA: TGTGCCAGCAGCTTAGTAGCTAGCGGGAGGGCCAGAGATACGCAGTATTTT
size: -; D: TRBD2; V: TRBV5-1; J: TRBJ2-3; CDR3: CASSLQGTRETDTQYF; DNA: TGCGCCAGCAGCTTGCAGGGGACTAGAGAGACAGATACGCAGTATTTT
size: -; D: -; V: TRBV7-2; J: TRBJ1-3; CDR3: CASSRQGNTIYF; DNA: TGTGCCAGCAGTCGTCAGGGAAACACCATATATTTT
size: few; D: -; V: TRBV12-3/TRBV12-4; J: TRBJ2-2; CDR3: CASRITGFAGELFF; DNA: TGTGCCAGCAGGATAACAGGGTTTGCCGGGGAGCTGTTTTTT
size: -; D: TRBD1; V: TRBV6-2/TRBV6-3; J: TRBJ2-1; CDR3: CASSRDRDRGGNEQFF; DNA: TGTGCCAGCAGTAGGGACCGGGACAGGGGTGGTAATGAGCAGTTCTTC
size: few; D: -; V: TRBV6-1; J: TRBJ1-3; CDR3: CASSEAAGNTIYF; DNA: TGTGCCAGCAGTGAAGCGGCTGGAAACACCATATATTTT
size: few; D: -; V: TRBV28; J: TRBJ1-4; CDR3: CASSPLRLANEKLFF; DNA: TGTGCCAGCAGTCCCCTCCGTCTCGCTAATGAAAAACTGTTTTTT
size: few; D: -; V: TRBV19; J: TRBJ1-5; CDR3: CASSILGQTSNQPQHF; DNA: TGTGCCAGTAGTATCTTAGGACAGACTAGCAATCAGCCCCAGCATTTT
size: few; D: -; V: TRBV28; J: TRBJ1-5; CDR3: CASTLPEGTGWSNQPQHF; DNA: TGTGCCAGCACCCTCCCCGAGGGAACAGGGTGGAGCAATCAGCCCCAGCATTTT
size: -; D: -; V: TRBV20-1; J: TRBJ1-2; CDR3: CSAARTDQTSETFVYGYTF; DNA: TGCAGTGCTGCCAGGACCGACCAGACTTCCGAAACTTTTGTATATGGCTACACCTTC
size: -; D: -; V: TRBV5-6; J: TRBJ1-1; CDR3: CASSLRATRAFF; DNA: TGTGCCAGCAGTCTTCGGGCAACTCGAGCTTTCTTT
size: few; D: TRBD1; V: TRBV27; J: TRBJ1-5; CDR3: CASSPYRGLSNQPQHF; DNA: TGTGCCAGCAGTCCATACAGGGGGCTTAGCAATCAGCCCCAGCATTTT
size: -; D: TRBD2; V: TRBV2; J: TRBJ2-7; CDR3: CASSEGLGYYEQYF; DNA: TGTGCCAGCAGTGAGGGACTAGGATACTACGAGCAGTACTTC
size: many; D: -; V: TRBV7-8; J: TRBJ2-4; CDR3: CASSLSHLAKNIQYF; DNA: TGTGCCAGCAGCTTGAGTCATCTAGCCAAAAACATTCAGTACTTC